The 2 T cell receptor beta chains reported below all come from one sample, sequenced in a study of T cell clones after liver transplantation. Clones were read by immunoSEQ multiplex PCR, and TCRdb kept only the in-frame ones, dropping some. This sample has about 71,000 clones, with 80% found just once. This sample comprised CD4+ T cells from blood, obtained 12 months after liver transplant. These receptors came from a human patient who received a liver transplant. Some T cells may be the graft donor's.

This clone was seen a handful of times. This chain uses TRBV28 with TRBJ1-1, with D hard to call. V was shortened by 1 base and J by 8 bases, with 11 bases between the two germline ends. The CDR3 is made up of 13 amino acids. The germline V gene encodes CDR1 MDHEN and CDR2 SYDVKM. In nucleotides, the CDR3 is TGTGCCAGCAGTTTATTGCGTCAGAGAGAAGCTTTCTTT. Translating gives CASSLLRQREAFF.

The chain employs TRBV2 and TRBJ1-2; D unresolved. The CDR3 runs to 13 residues. Germline assignment: CDR1 SNHLY and CDR2 FYNNEI. The V gene lost 4 bases and the J gene lost 7 bases, with 13 bases spanning the gap. The CDR3 nucleotides read TGTGCCAGCAGTGTAGAGGGATCGAGTGGCTACACCTTC. Translated: CASSVEGSSGYTF.